The 32 T cell receptor beta chains below were found in one sample sequenced in a study of molecular identifiers for immune sequencing clone quantification. TCRdb recomputed calls from the PCR reads with MiXCR, one row per CDR3 protein. This sample yields roughly 300,000 distinct CDR3 sequences, of which roughly 23% are seen a single time; 0.7% to 0.95% belongs to the top ten. The sample comprised naive CD8+ T cells from blood, with Jurkat cell RNA spiked in. This sample's subset: FACS-sorted CD8+CD4-CCR7+CD45RA+ naive T cells. The source is a human donor in good health. Some libraries in this study had Jurkat cell RNA spiked in.

A few counts support this clonotype. This chain links TRBV6-5 with TRBJ2-2; tentatively, D is TRBD1 (6 bases). The V and J ends lost 0 bases and 2 bases respectively, with 10 bases between them. The CDR3 is 16 amino acids. Germline V gene lookup returns CDR1 MNHEY and CDR2 SVGAGI. The CDR3 coding sequence is TGTGCCAGCAGTTACTCGACAGGAGTTAACACCGGGGAGCTGTTTTTT. Encoded protein: CASSYSTGVNTGELFF.

V and J are TRBV4-1 and TRBJ1-2, with D uncertain. V was cut by 4 bases and J by 1 base, with 4 bases left in between. This CDR3 comprises 12 residues. The germline CDR1 and CDR2 sequences are MGHRA and YSYEKL. The CDR3 sequence: CASSRSNYGYTF. DNA of the CDR3: TGCGCCAGCAGCCGGAGTAACTATGGCTACACCTTC.

This clonotype has a count of ten or more. The V gene is TRBV27, the J gene TRBJ2-7, with 9 bases aligning to TRBD1. The CDR3 sequence is 15 residues long. The germline gives CDR1 MNHEY, CDR2 SMNVEV (reference sequence). V was clipped by 0 bases and J by 3 bases; unmatched bases: 3. This chain's CDR3 is CASSLSGTGHYEQYF. CDR3 nucleotide sequence: TGTGCCAGCAGTTTATCGGGGACAGGGCACTACGAGCAGTACTTC.

The rearrangement uses TRBV27 and TRBJ2-7, with no clear D. Germline V gene sequence: CDR1 MNHEY, CDR2 SMNVEV (reference sequence). Trimming removed 4 bases at V and 3 bases at J, with 10 bases between. The CDR3 spans 13 residues. The CDR3 nucleotides are TGTGCCAGCAGTTACCGAATCTTCTACGAGCAGTACTTC. Translating it yields CASSYRIFYEQYF.

This clonotype was seen at least ten times. J is TRBJ1-3 and V is TRBV2; TRBD1 might be the D (5 bases). The V gene's germline CDR1 is SNHLY and CDR2 FYNNEI. The V end lost 7 bases, the J end lost 4 bases, and 11 bases lay between the germline ends. CDR3 length: 13 residues. CDR3 nucleotides: TGTGCCAGCAAAGAGACAGCCGGAAACACCATATATTTT. Amino acids: CASKETAGNTIYF.

With respect to this clonotype: Since no conserved phenylalanine or tryptophan closes the CDR3, a read error is the likely cause. V and J are TRBV2 and TRBJ2-2, with 9 bases that match TRBD2. The V segment lost 6 bases and the J segment 2 bases; nucleotides outside the gene matches: 7. This CDR3 spans 16 amino acids. Germline CDR1 is SNHLY and CDR2 is FYNNEI. For the CDR3, the DNA is TGTGCCAGCAGGTTAGCGGGAGTCCTCAACACCGGGGAGCTGTTTCTT. It specifies CASRLAGVLNTGELFL.

Note on this clonotype: It may be a read error: a sequence one base away is much more abundant. This chain links TRBV20-1 with TRBJ2-7; the D is unclear. V lost 1 base and J 1 base, leaving 8 bases between the germline ends. Germline V gene sequence: CDR1 DFQATT, CDR2 SNEGSKA (reference sequence). CDR3 size: 13 residues. CDR3 coding DNA: TGCAGTGCTAGAGTGGGCAATTCCTACGAGCAGTACTTC. Translation: CSARVGNSYEQYF.

This clonotype was found a few times. The gene calls are TRBV30 and TRBJ2-2; 7 bases fit TRBD1. This CDR3 is 13 amino acids long. Per the germline V gene, CDR1 is GTSNPN and CDR2 is SVGIG (reference sequence). V lost 2 bases, J lost 6 bases, and 3 bases stayed unmatched. The CDR3 loop is CAWSYRGAGELFF. The CDR3, as DNA: TGTGCCTGGAGTTACAGGGGCGCCGGGGAGCTGTTTTTT.

The table lists this clonotype with a few counts. The chain couples TRBV7-9 to TRBJ2-3; 7 bases align to TRBD1. Germline-derived CDR1 and CDR2 are SEHNR and FQNEAQ (reference sequence). The V and J ends lost 5 bases and 5 bases, in that order; junction bases with no gene match: 16. This CDR3 is 17 amino acids long. The CDR3 loop is CASSHGTGTERQDTQYF. DNA of the CDR3: TGTGCCAGCAGCCACGGCACCGGGACAGAACGACAAGATACGCAGTATTTT. Full variable domain (missing parts from reference TRBV7-9 and TRBJ2-3): DTGVSQNPRHKITKRGQNVTFRCDPISEHNRLYWYRQTLGQGPEFLTYFQNEAQLEKSRLLSDRFSAERPKGSFSTLEIQRTEQGDSAMYLCASSHGTGTERQDTQYFGPGTRLTVL.

The chain is built from TRBV12-3 or TRBV12-4 and TRBJ2-1; the D is unclear. Trimming took 7 bases from V and 10 from J, leaving 14 bases between them. This CDR3 is built from 12 residues. The CDR3 region is CASTLEHGEQFF. The CDR3 nucleotides read TGTGCCAGCACCCTCGAACACGGGGAGCAGTTCTTC.

This clonotype was seen a handful of times. The rearrangement uses TRBV5-4 and TRBJ2-7; 9 bases agree with TRBD1. The germline V gene has CDR1 SGHNT and CDR2 YYREEE (reference sequence). CDR3 length equals 15 residues. V lost 3 bases and J lost 2; bases outside the gene matches: 6. The CDR3 region is CASSSMGQGTYEQYF. The CDR3 bases are TGTGCCAGCAGCTCGATGGGACAGGGTACCTACGAGCAGTACTTC.

This clonotype was detected ten times or more. V gene TRBV3-1 combines with J gene TRBJ2-3; D is possibly TRBD2 (6 bases). V lost 7 bases and J 0 bases, leaving 14 bases between the germline ends. Germline values: CDR1 LGHDT, CDR2 YNNKEL (reference sequence). The CDR3 sequence is 15 residues long. Here the CDR3 DNA reads TGTGCCAGCACCCTGGGGCGGGGAAGCACAGATACGCAGTATTTT. Translation: CASTLGRGSTDTQYF.

This clonotype was counted a few times. The V call is TRBV4-3, the J call TRBJ2-5; a possible D gene is TRBD2 (5 bases). CDR3 size: 15 residues. Looked up from germline, CDR1 is LGHNA and CDR2 is YSLEER. Between the trimmed V and J ends, which lost 0 bases and 3 bases, there was a span of 11 bases. This CDR3 reads CASSQEALAEETQYF. The DNA of the CDR3 is TGCGCCAGCAGCCAAGAGGCGCTAGCTGAAGAGACCCAGTACTTC.

The J gene is TRBJ2-7, the V gene TRBV20-1; 7 bases fit TRBD1. Losses at the gene ends were 4 bases for V and 1 base for J; bases not matched to a gene: 7. The CDR3 spans 14 residues. The germline CDR1 and CDR2 sequences are DFQATT and SNEGSKA (reference sequence). CDR3 residues: CSATGTDPSYEQYF. The CDR3 region has the DNA TGCAGTGCTACAGGGACAGACCCTTCCTACGAGCAGTACTTC.

As for this clonotype: Just one base apart from a much larger clone, this may be a read error. The V gene is TRBV5-6, the J gene TRBJ1-2; unclear D gene. The germline V gene encodes CDR1 SGHDT and CDR2 YYEEEE. V lost 6 bases and J lost 0, with 12 bases in between. This CDR3 has 14 amino acids. The CDR3: CASTEENSNYGYTF. In nucleotides, the CDR3 is TGTGCCAGCACAGAAGAAAACTCTAACTATGGCTACACCTTC. Together with reference TRBV5-6 and TRBJ1-2, the CDR3 gives the full variable domain: DAGVTQSPTHLIKTRGQQVTLRCSPKSGHDTVSWYQQALGQGPQFIFQYYEEEERQRGNFPDRFSGHQFPNYSSELNVNALLLGDSALYLCASTEENSNYGYTFGSGTRLTVV.

V usage is TRBV6-5 and J usage is TRBJ2-3; possibly TRBD1 or TRBD2 for D (6 bases each). V lost 4 bases and J lost 8, with 34 bases in between. Germline V CDR1 and CDR2: MNHEY, SVGAGI. This CDR3 is 20 amino acids long. The CDR3 loop reads CASSSEGGLPQKPRPATQYF. The CDR3 nucleotides are TGTGCCAGCAGTTCGGAGGGGGGCCTACCGCAGAAGCCCCGCCCAGCTACGCAGTATTTT.

The chain recombines TRBV20-1 with TRBJ2-3, with D possibly called TRBD1 or TRBD2 (5 bases each). Germline V gene data show CDR1 as DFQATT and CDR2 as SNEGSKA (reference sequence). The CDR3 is 18 residues long. Trimming pared 0 bases from V and 1 base from J, leaving 20 bases between. CDR3 DNA sequence: TGCAGTGCTAGAGATCGTGGGGGTGCTAGTCTAGGCACAGATACGCAGTATTTT. Translation gives CSARDRGGASLGTDTQYF.

The count of this clonotype is one. The V gene is TRBV10-2, the J gene TRBJ1-5, with D possibly TRBD1 on 5 matching bases. With 0 bases removed from V and 5 bases from J, the gap between germline ends came to 5 bases. Germline loops: CDR1 WSHSY, CDR2 SAAADI. This CDR3 contains 13 residues. In DNA, the CDR3 is TGCGCCAGCAGTGAGTCGGGGGATCAGCCCCAGCATTTT. Its protein is CASSESGDQPQHF.

This clonotype was detected many times. The CDR3 coding sequence is TGCGCCAGCAGCAGGCGGGGGAACACCGGGGAGCTGTTTTTT. Its translation is CASSRRGNTGELFF. The chain is built from TRBV4-1 and TRBJ2-2; D might be TRBD2 (6 bases). From germline, CDR1 is MGHRA and CDR2 YSYEKL. V was trimmed by 5 bases and J by 1 base, leaving 8 bases between them. This CDR3 has 14 residues.

Many counts were recorded for this clonotype. The V call is TRBV5-1, the J call TRBJ2-5, with a tentative D call TRBD1 (5 bases). The germline CDR1 and CDR2 sequences are SGHRS and YFSETQ. The CDR3 is 14 residues long. Trimming took 4 bases from V and 2 from J, leaving 12 bases between them. CDR3: CASSDWQGQETQYF. CDR3 coding DNA: TGCGCCAGCAGCGACTGGCAGGGACAAGAGACCCAGTACTTC.

The chain uses TRBV20-1 and TRBJ2-7; D gene ambiguous. This CDR3 has 13 amino acids. Per germline, CDR1 DFQATT and CDR2 SNEGSKA (reference sequence). Trimming left V 6 bases short and J 3 bases short, with 15 bases between. CDR3 loop: CSARRRTYYEQYF. DNA of the CDR3: TGCAGTGCCAGACGCAGGACGTACTACGAGCAGTACTTC.

Note on this clonotype: A much more abundant neighbour one base away suggests this may be a read error. The CDR3 DNA is TGCAGTGCTAGAGATTTTCCGACAGGGCTTAAGGACTATGGCTTCACCTTC. It codes for CSARDFPTGLKDYGFTF. The chain is built from TRBV20-1 and TRBJ1-2; 7 bases agree with TRBD1. Germline CDR1 DFQATT, CDR2 SNEGSKA (reference sequence). The length of the CDR3 is 17 residues.

This clonotype was picked up many times. The gene calls are TRBV28 and TRBJ2-6; no clear D. The CDR3 runs 14 residues. Deletions cut 2 bases from V and 4 bases from J, with 6 bases between. Germline CDR1 MDHEN, CDR2 SYDVKM. CDR3 protein: CASSLGLGANVLTF. DNA of the CDR3: TGTGCCAGCAGTTTAGGGCTCGGGGCCAACGTCCTGACTTTC. The entire variable domain, with the rest obtained from reference TRBV28 and TRBJ2-6, is as follows: DVKVTQSSRYLVKRTGEKVFLECVQDMDHENMFWYRQDPGLGLRLIYFSYDVKMKEKGDIPEGYSVSREKKERFSLILESASTNQTSMYLCASSLGLGANVLTFGAGSRLTVL.

This clonotype was recorded at least ten times. The chain has TRBV7-9 and TRBJ2-5; D gene uncertain. The ends were cut back, 4 bases at V and 3 bases at J, with 12 bases in the middle. Germline CDR1 is SEHNR and CDR2 is FQNEAQ (reference sequence). This CDR3 is 14 amino acids long. For the CDR3, the DNA is TGTGCCAGCAGCTACAGCCTAGAAGAAGAGACCCAGTACTTC. Protein product: CASSYSLEEETQYF.

The gene calls are TRBV28 and TRBJ2-7; no firm D call. V lost 7 bases and J 6 bases, leaving 16 bases between the germline ends. CDR1 and CDR2 from the germline V gene are MDHEN and SYDVKM. The CDR3 is 13 amino acids. CDR3 nucleotides: TGTGCCAGCATAGGACCCGCCGGCCCCGAGCAGTACTTC. Amino acid sequence: CASIGPAGPEQYF. Full variable domain (missing parts from reference TRBV28 and TRBJ2-7): DVKVTQSSRYLVKRTGEKVFLECVQDMDHENMFWYRQDPGLGLRLIYFSYDVKMKEKGDIPEGYSVSREKKERFSLILESASTNQTSMYLCASIGPAGPEQYFGPGTRLTVT.

This clonotype was observed at least ten times. The V call is TRBV15, the J call TRBJ1-5, with a possible D match to TRBD1 (6 bases). The V end was cut by 0 bases, the J end by 0 bases, with 12 bases between. The CDR3 totals 17 residues. Germline CDR1 reads LNHNV; CDR2 reads YYDKDF (reference sequence). The CDR3 spells CATSRDEDRYSNQPQHF. CDR3 coding DNA: TGTGCCACCAGCAGAGATGAGGACAGATATAGCAATCAGCCCCAGCATTTT.

This rearrangement joins TRBV5-6 to TRBJ1-2; no definite D call. This CDR3 has 16 residues. The V gene lost 4 bases and the J gene lost 3 bases, with 19 bases spanning the gap. Germline V gives CDR1 SGHDT, CDR2 YYEEEE. In DNA form, the CDR3 reads TGTGCCAGCAGCCCACGGCCCAGCCACCTATACTATGGCTACACCTTC. Protein sequence: CASSPRPSHLYYGYTF.

The chain couples TRBV27 to TRBJ1-1; D ambiguous. The V gene's germline CDR1 is MNHEY and CDR2 SMNVEV (reference sequence). The germline V and J ends were trimmed by 5 bases and 4 bases, with 11 bases remaining between them. This CDR3 contains 13 residues. CDR3 nucleotide sequence: TGTGCCAGCAGTATTTTACGGGGCACTGAAGCTTTCTTT. Its translation: CASSILRGTEAFF.

To note about this clonotype: A much larger clone lies one base from this, so it may be a read error. The chain recombines TRBV29-1 with TRBJ2-7; D is perhaps TRBD1 (7 bases). The CDR3 runs 14 residues. Germline V gene sequence: CDR1 SQVTM, CDR2 ANQGSEA. The CDR3 bases are TGCGGCGTTACTCCGGGGCAGGGGGGCTACGAGCAGTACTTC. Protein: CGVTPGQGGYEQYF.

There are a few counts of this clonotype. The chain carries TRBV30 and TRBJ2-1, with unresolved D. CDR1 and CDR2 from the germline V gene are GTSNPN and SVGIG (reference sequence). There are 13 residues in the CDR3. V dropped 0 bases and J dropped 16 bases, with 19 bases sitting between them. Here the CDR3 reads CAWSVMDGSFQFF. The CDR3 nucleotides read TGTGCCTGGAGTGTAATGGACGGGTCCTTTCAATTCTTC.

This clonotype was observed many times. The genes are TRBV11-2 and TRBJ1-4; no definite D call. Between the trimmed V and J ends, which lost 0 bases and 12 bases, there was a span of 8 bases. CDR1 and CDR2 (germline): SGHAT, FQNNGV. This CDR3 region has 12 residues. Here the CDR3 reads CASSLDTVELFF. The CDR3, as DNA: TGTGCCAGCAGCTTAGACACCGTCGAACTGTTTTTT. Full variable domain (missing parts from reference TRBV11-2 and TRBJ1-4): EAGVAQSPRYKIIEKRQSVAFWCNPISGHATLYWYQQILGQGPKLLIQFQNNGVVDDSQLPKDRFSAERLKGVDSTLKIQPAKLEDSAVYLCASSLDTVELFFGSGTQLSVL.

Points on this clonotype: Relative to the germline gene, one junction end is altered; a read error may explain this. The chain has TRBV2 and TRBJ1-1, with no clear D. There are 15 residues in the CDR3. CDR1 is SNHLY, CDR2 FYNNEI, per germline. The CDR3 protein is CASSEGGGMNTAAFF. For the CDR3, the DNA is TGTGCCAGCAGTGAAGGTGGAGGGATGAACACTGCAGCTTTCTTT. The variable domain in full, completed from reference TRBV2 and TRBJ1-1, reads EPEVTQTPSHQVTQMGQEVILRCVPISNHLYFYWYRQILGQKVEFLVSFYNNEISEKSEIFDDQFSVERPDGSNFTLKIRSTKLEDSAMYFCASSEGGGMNTAAFFGQGTRLTVV.